This is a list of T cell receptor beta chains from one sample in a study of T cell responses to AZD1222 COVID-19 vaccine. Profiled with immunoSEQ multiplex PCR; TCRdb holds only in-frame clones, not every one. The sample holds 100,000 to 130,000 clones, roughly nine tenths seen once. The sequenced sample was peripheral blood, obtained on day 0 of AZD1222 vaccination. These receptors were taken from an adult in good health. The CDR3 runs from the conserved cysteine through the conserved F or W. The order of the fields is clone size, J gene, CDR3 length, V gene, D gene, CDR3 protein, CDR3 DNA. The D gene is left open where the match is weak. The size of a clone is reported for some rows only, either as once, few or many, or as a class for expanded clones.

abundance: NA
j_gene: TRBJ2-5
len: 16
v_gene: TRBV11-1
d_gene: TRBD2
CDR3aa: CASSQRLARHQETQYF
CDR3nt: TGTGCCAGCAGCCAAAGACTAGCCCGACATCAAGAGACCCAGTACTTC

abundance: NA
j_gene: TRBJ1-1
len: 13
v_gene: TRBV7-9
d_gene: NA
CDR3aa: CASSLAGYTEAFF
CDR3nt: TGTGCCAGCAGCTTAGCAGGGTACACTGAAGCTTTCTTT

abundance: NA
j_gene: TRBJ2-7
len: 13
v_gene: TRBV27
d_gene: NA
CDR3aa: CASSFDKAYEQYF
CDR3nt: TGTGCCAGCAGTTTTGACAAGGCCTACGAGCAGTACTTC

abundance: NA
j_gene: TRBJ2-7
len: 16
v_gene: TRBV18
d_gene: NA
CDR3aa: CASSPQGGETSYEQYF
CDR3nt: TGTGCCAGCTCACCCCAGGGTGGGGAAACCTCCTACGAGCAGTACTTC

abundance: NA
j_gene: TRBJ1-6
len: 16
v_gene: TRBV7-2
d_gene: TRBD1
CDR3aa: CASSPDRGIQNSPLHF
CDR3nt: TGTGCCAGCAGCCCGGACAGGGGGATACAAAATTCACCCCTCCACTTT

abundance: NA
j_gene: TRBJ2-7
len: 11
v_gene: TRBV12-3/TRBV12-4
d_gene: NA
CDR3aa: CASSPAYEQYF
CDR3nt: TGTGCCAGCAGTCCGGCCTACGAGCAGTACTTC

abundance: NA
j_gene: TRBJ2-1
len: 13
v_gene: TRBV5-1
d_gene: NA
CDR3aa: CASSLSDFNEQFF
CDR3nt: TGCGCCAGCAGCTTGAGTGACTTCAATGAGCAGTTCTTC

abundance: once
j_gene: TRBJ1-1
len: 14
v_gene: TRBV19
d_gene: NA
CDR3aa: CASTWGGLNTEAFF
CDR3nt: TGTGCCAGTACCTGGGGGGGCCTGAACACTGAAGCTTTCTTT

abundance: NA
j_gene: TRBJ1-2
len: 14
v_gene: TRBV11-2
d_gene: TRBD1
CDR3aa: CASSSGGSNYGYTF
CDR3nt: TGTGCCAGCAGCTCAGGGGGCAGCAACTATGGCTACACCTTC

abundance: NA
j_gene: TRBJ1-4
len: 14
v_gene: TRBV30
d_gene: NA
CDR3aa: CAWNSLGGNEKLFF
CDR3nt: TGTGCCTGGAACTCGTTGGGGGGGAATGAAAAACTGTTTTTT

abundance: NA
j_gene: TRBJ2-4
len: 16
v_gene: TRBV6-1
d_gene: TRBD2
CDR3aa: CASSEIAGVSGDIQYF
CDR3nt: TGTGCCAGCAGTGAGATAGCGGGAGTCTCGGGAGACATTCAGTACTTC

abundance: few
j_gene: TRBJ1-4
len: 15
v_gene: TRBV18
d_gene: NA
CDR3aa: CASSPRQATNEKLFF
CDR3nt: TGTGCCAGCTCACCACGGCAGGCAACTAATGAAAAACTGTTTTTT

abundance: NA
j_gene: TRBJ2-7
len: 12
v_gene: TRBV3-1/TRBV3-2
d_gene: NA
CDR3aa: CASPLYCDEQYF
CDR3nt: TGTGCCAGCCCCCTTTACTGTGACGAGCAGTACTTC

abundance: NA
j_gene: TRBJ2-7
len: 13
v_gene: TRBV10-3
d_gene: TRBD2
CDR3aa: CATTSGRAQEQYF
CDR3nt: TGTGCCACCACTAGCGGGAGGGCCCAGGAGCAGTACTTC

abundance: NA
j_gene: TRBJ1-2
len: 15
v_gene: TRBV19
d_gene: TRBD1
CDR3aa: CASSLSRTGDYGYTF
CDR3nt: TGTGCCAGTAGTCTTTCCCGGACAGGAGACTATGGCTACACCTTC

abundance: NA
j_gene: TRBJ1-1
len: 15
v_gene: TRBV11-3
d_gene: TRBD1
CDR3aa: CASSPWTGVNTEAFF
CDR3nt: TGTGCCAGCAGCCCATGGACAGGGGTGAACACTGAAGCTTTCTTT

abundance: NA
j_gene: TRBJ2-1
len: 15
v_gene: TRBV11-2
d_gene: TRBD2
CDR3aa: CASSLASGNINEQFF
CDR3nt: TGTGCCAGCAGCTTGGCCAGCGGGAATATTAATGAGCAGTTCTTC

abundance: NA
j_gene: TRBJ1-4
len: 13
v_gene: TRBV7-9
d_gene: NA
CDR3aa: CASSLGGGEKLFF
CDR3nt: TGTGCCAGCAGCTTAGGAGGAGGCGAAAAACTGTTTTTT

abundance: NA
j_gene: TRBJ2-1
len: 14
v_gene: TRBV6-6
d_gene: TRBD2
CDR3aa: CATLPGTIYNEQFF
CDR3nt: TGTGCCACCTTACCCGGGACTATATACAATGAGCAGTTCTTC

abundance: once
j_gene: TRBJ2-3
len: 14
v_gene: TRBV6-5
d_gene: NA
CDR3aa: CASSYSESTDTQYF
CDR3nt: TGTGCCAGCAGTTACTCGGAAAGCACAGATACGCAGTATTTT

abundance: NA
j_gene: TRBJ2-1
len: 15
v_gene: TRBV18
d_gene: TRBD2
CDR3aa: CASSPGLAEFNEQFF
CDR3nt: TGTGCCAGCTCACCGGGGCTAGCGGAGTTCAATGAGCAGTTCTTC

abundance: few
j_gene: TRBJ2-2
len: 12
v_gene: TRBV7-3
d_gene: NA
CDR3aa: CASSLNAGELFF
CDR3nt: TGTGCCAGCAGCTTAAATGCCGGGGAGCTGTTTTTT

abundance: NA
j_gene: TRBJ1-1
len: 17
v_gene: TRBV7-3
d_gene: TRBD1
CDR3aa: CASSLRAGTGVNTEAFF
CDR3nt: TGTGCCAGCAGCTTGAGGGCCGGGACAGGGGTGAACACTGAAGCTTTCTTT

abundance: few
j_gene: TRBJ2-7
len: 14
v_gene: TRBV7-2
d_gene: NA
CDR3aa: CASSFTLALPEQYF
CDR3nt: TGTGCCAGCAGCTTCACGCTAGCGCTCCCCGAGCAGTACTTC

abundance: NA
j_gene: TRBJ1-4
len: 16
v_gene: TRBV18
d_gene: TRBD1
CDR3aa: CASSSGQGADNEKLFF
CDR3nt: TGTGCCAGCTCTTCTGGACAGGGGGCCGATAATGAAAAACTGTTTTTT

abundance: NA
j_gene: TRBJ1-5
len: 18
v_gene: TRBV9
d_gene: NA
CDR3aa: CASSVVEGRRTSNQPQHF
CDR3nt: TGTGCCAGCAGCGTAGTGGAGGGCCGGCGGACTAGCAATCAGCCCCAGCATTTT

abundance: NA
j_gene: TRBJ2-2
len: 15
v_gene: TRBV23-1
d_gene: TRBD1
CDR3aa: CASTPGTGNTGELFF
CDR3nt: TGCGCCAGCACCCCCGGGACAGGGAACACCGGGGAGCTGTTTTTT

abundance: NA
j_gene: TRBJ2-7
len: 13
v_gene: TRBV7-2
d_gene: NA
CDR3aa: CASRSTGTYEQYF
CDR3nt: TGTGCCAGCAGATCGACAGGAACCTACGAGCAGTACTTC

abundance: NA
j_gene: TRBJ2-4
len: 14
v_gene: TRBV9
d_gene: NA
CDR3aa: CASSVGSTGNIQYF
CDR3nt: TGTGCCAGCAGCGTAGGTTCCACCGGAAACATTCAGTACTTC

abundance: few
j_gene: TRBJ1-1
len: 15
v_gene: TRBV9
d_gene: NA
CDR3aa: CASSVDVRENTEAFF
CDR3nt: TGTGCCAGCAGCGTAGACGTCAGGGAGAACACTGAAGCTTTCTTT

abundance: NA
j_gene: TRBJ1-3
len: 14
v_gene: TRBV27
d_gene: NA
CDR3aa: CANGRGRSGNTIYF
CDR3nt: TGTGCCAACGGTCGGGGACGCTCTGGAAACACCATATATTTT

abundance: NA
j_gene: TRBJ2-5
len: 14
v_gene: TRBV5-6
d_gene: NA
CDR3aa: CASSPAGDQETQYF
CDR3nt: TGTGCCAGCAGCCCGGCAGGTGATCAAGAGACCCAGTACTTC

abundance: NA
j_gene: TRBJ2-1
len: 14
v_gene: TRBV19
d_gene: TRBD1
CDR3aa: CASGFGQGVAEQFF
CDR3nt: TGTGCCAGTGGTTTCGGACAGGGGGTGGCTGAGCAGTTCTTC

abundance: once
j_gene: TRBJ1-6
len: 13
v_gene: TRBV4-3
d_gene: NA
CDR3aa: CASSQDRNSPLHF
CDR3nt: TGCGCCAGCAGCCAAGACAGGAATTCACCCCTCCACTTT

abundance: once
j_gene: TRBJ2-3
len: 16
v_gene: TRBV19
d_gene: NA
CDR3aa: CASSNRQGMSTDTQYF
CDR3nt: TGTGCCAGTAGTAACCGTCAGGGGATGAGCACAGATACGCAGTATTTT

abundance: NA
j_gene: TRBJ1-6
len: 13
v_gene: TRBV21-1
d_gene: NA
CDR3aa: CSGHRPYNSPLHF
CDR3nt: TGTTCTGGACATCGTCCTTATAATTCACCCCTCCACTTT

abundance: once
j_gene: TRBJ2-1
len: 17
v_gene: TRBV24-1
d_gene: TRBD2
CDR3aa: CATSDSRLAGGYNEQFF
CDR3nt: TGTGCCACCAGTGATTCGAGACTAGCGGGAGGGTACAATGAGCAGTTCTTC

abundance: once
j_gene: TRBJ1-3
len: 11
v_gene: TRBV14
d_gene: NA
CDR3aa: CASSQLNTIYF
CDR3nt: TGTGCCAGCAGCCAATTAAACACCATATATTTT

abundance: NA
j_gene: TRBJ2-5
len: 15
v_gene: TRBV19
d_gene: NA
CDR3aa: CASSIRLVGEETQYF
CDR3nt: TGTGCCAGTAGTATACGGCTCGTGGGGGAAGAGACCCAGTACTTC

abundance: NA
j_gene: TRBJ2-5
len: 13
v_gene: TRBV10-3
d_gene: TRBD2
CDR3aa: CAIRTGGSETQYF
CDR3nt: TGTGCCATCCGTACTGGCGGGAGTGAGACCCAGTACTTC

abundance: NA
j_gene: TRBJ2-7
len: 16
v_gene: TRBV9
d_gene: NA
CDR3aa: CASSVRGLTNTYEQYF
CDR3nt: TGTGCCAGCAGCGTAAGAGGATTGACCAATACCTACGAGCAGTACTTC

abundance: NA
j_gene: TRBJ1-1
len: 15
v_gene: TRBV7-6
d_gene: NA
CDR3aa: CASSLAPLGDTEAFF
CDR3nt: TGTGCCAGCAGCTTAGCCCCCCTAGGGGACACTGAAGCTTTCTTT

abundance: once
j_gene: TRBJ1-6
len: 14
v_gene: TRBV5-1
d_gene: TRBD1
CDR3aa: CASSEDRGNSPLHF
CDR3nt: TGCGCCAGCAGCGAGGACAGGGGAAATTCACCCCTCCACTTT

abundance: NA
j_gene: TRBJ1-3
len: 16
v_gene: TRBV3-1/TRBV3-2
d_gene: NA
CDR3aa: CASSQDLGSSGNTIYF
CDR3nt: TGTGCCAGCAGCCAAGATCTGGGCAGCTCTGGAAACACCATATATTTT

abundance: NA
j_gene: TRBJ1-5
len: 18
v_gene: TRBV7-2
d_gene: NA
CDR3aa: CASSLARGGQASNQPQHF
CDR3nt: TGTGCCAGCAGCTTAGCGCGGGGGGGGCAGGCCAGCAATCAGCCCCAGCATTTT

abundance: NA
j_gene: TRBJ1-1
len: 17
v_gene: TRBV19
d_gene: TRBD1
CDR3aa: CASRSGTGFLMNTEAFF
CDR3nt: TGTGCCAGTAGATCCGGGACAGGGTTCCTCATGAACACTGAAGCTTTCTTT

abundance: NA
j_gene: TRBJ1-5
len: 13
v_gene: TRBV12-3/TRBV12-4
d_gene: NA
CDR3aa: CASNRIPHQPQHF
CDR3nt: TGTGCCAGCAATAGGATTCCGCATCAGCCCCAGCATTTT

abundance: NA
j_gene: TRBJ2-2
len: 16
v_gene: TRBV5-1
d_gene: TRBD1
CDR3aa: CASSLGDRAYTGELFF
CDR3nt: TGCGCCAGCAGCTTGGGGGACAGGGCATACACCGGGGAGCTGTTTTTT

abundance: NA
j_gene: TRBJ2-3
len: 15
v_gene: TRBV19
d_gene: NA
CDR3aa: CASSRTGYPEDTQYF
CDR3nt: TGTGCCAGTAGCCGGACGGGCTACCCGGAAGATACGCAGTATTTT

abundance: NA
j_gene: TRBJ1-1
len: 13
v_gene: TRBV7-8
d_gene: NA
CDR3aa: CASSLAEKTEAFF
CDR3nt: TGTGCCAGCAGCTTAGCAGAGAAGACTGAAGCTTTCTTT

abundance: NA
j_gene: TRBJ2-5
len: 15
v_gene: TRBV7-9
d_gene: NA
CDR3aa: CASSFYIGLEETQYF
CDR3nt: TGTGCCAGCAGCTTCTACATTGGGTTAGAAGAGACCCAGTACTTC

abundance: NA
j_gene: TRBJ2-7
len: 15
v_gene: TRBV6-1
d_gene: NA
CDR3aa: CASSEVSGPLNEQYF
CDR3nt: TGTGCCAGCAGTGAAGTCTCAGGGCCATTAAACGAGCAGTACTTC

abundance: NA
j_gene: TRBJ1-3
len: 15
v_gene: TRBV18
d_gene: NA
CDR3aa: CASSPSAGTGNTIYF
CDR3nt: TGTGCCAGCTCCCCCAGCGCAGGGACTGGAAACACCATATATTTT

abundance: few
j_gene: TRBJ2-1
len: 13
v_gene: TRBV10-3
d_gene: TRBD2
CDR3aa: CATRTSSVNEQFF
CDR3nt: TGTGCCACACGGACTAGCTCGGTCAATGAGCAGTTCTTC

abundance: few
j_gene: TRBJ1-5
len: 15
v_gene: TRBV14
d_gene: NA
CDR3aa: CASSQDRSGRQPQHF
CDR3nt: TGTGCCAGCAGCCAAGATAGATCAGGGCGTCAGCCCCAGCATTTT

abundance: NA
j_gene: TRBJ1-1
len: 11
v_gene: TRBV3-1/TRBV3-2
d_gene: NA
CDR3aa: CASSQDLLRTF
CDR3nt: TGTGCCAGCAGCCAAGATCTGCTGCGGACCTTT

abundance: NA
j_gene: TRBJ2-7
len: 14
v_gene: TRBV27
d_gene: NA
CDR3aa: CASSLRPHSYEQYF
CDR3nt: TGTGCCAGCAGTTTGCGCCCACACAGCTACGAGCAGTACTTC

abundance: NA
j_gene: TRBJ1-5
len: 17
v_gene: TRBV21-1
d_gene: NA
CDR3aa: CASSKALEGDSNQPQHF
CDR3nt: TGTGCCAGCAGCAAAGCGCTTGAAGGGGATAGCAATCAGCCCCAGCATTTT

abundance: NA
j_gene: TRBJ1-4
len: 14
v_gene: TRBV28
d_gene: NA
CDR3aa: CASSLVATNEKLFF
CDR3nt: TGTGCCAGCAGTTTAGTCGCAACTAATGAAAAACTGTTTTTT

abundance: NA
j_gene: TRBJ1-4
len: 14
v_gene: TRBV28
d_gene: NA
CDR3aa: CASSLVQGGEKLFF
CDR3nt: TGTGCCAGCAGTTTAGTCCAGGGAGGTGAAAAACTGTTTTTT